Below, 29 T cell receptor beta chains from the same sample are listed, as sequenced in a study of neurological immune-mediated disorders (dated by TCRdb to between 2018 and 2021). Libraries were made using 5' RACE. Instrument on record: Illumina HiSeq 2500. The public reads were run again by TCRdb, first through fastp at Q25 and then through MiXCR, and only productive beta chains were kept. For every CDR3 protein sequence, its rows merge into one entry that carries the most common genes and DNA. Recorded for this sample are about 46,000 distinct CDR3 sequences; 10% of them occurred a single time. The leading ten clones occupy under 5.5% of the sample. Material: PBMCs. These TCRs come from a man between 70 and 80 years old with HTLV-1-associated myelopathy (HAM/TSP).

There are many counts of this clonotype. The chain employs TRBV9 and TRBJ2-1, with TRBD2 matching 14 bases. V lost 5 bases to trimming and J lost 4 bases; unmatched junction nucleotides: 23. Germline CDR1 is SGDLS and CDR2 is YYNGEE. The CDR3 is made up of 22 amino acids. The CDR3 loop is CASRRGGAGRSGLAGEYNEQFF. For the CDR3, the DNA is TGTGCCAGCAGGCGTGGGGGCGCAGGCAGGTCGGGACTAGCGGGGGAGTACAATGAGCAGTTCTTC.

This clonotype was observed many times. This sequence joins TRBV20-1 and TRBJ2-1, with 7 bases fitting TRBD2. Trimming cost V 3 bases and J 4 bases; bases outside gene matches: 12. CDR1 and CDR2 (germline): DFQATT, SNEGSKA (reference sequence). The CDR3 has 16 amino acids. The CDR3 spells CSASWGGDFLYNEQFF. The CDR3 DNA sequence: TGCAGTGCTAGCTGGGGGGGGGACTTCTTATACAATGAGCAGTTCTTC.

Many counts were recorded for this clonotype. This CDR3 is CASSHGTSGSWGTDTQYF. The DNA of the CDR3 is TGTGCCAGCAGCCATGGGACTAGCGGGAGTTGGGGCACAGATACGCAGTATTTT. The chain carries TRBV7-2 and TRBJ2-3, with 14 bases lining up with TRBD2. Trimming cost V 5 bases and J 1 base; bases outside gene matches: 8. Germline V gene sequence: CDR1 SGHTA, CDR2 FQGNSA. The CDR3 is made up of 18 amino acids.

This clonotype was seen at least ten times. This CDR3 reads CASSRLAGHEQYF. In DNA, the CDR3 is TGTGCCAGCAGCCGACTAGCGGGACACGAGCAGTACTTC. The V gene is TRBV7-2, the J gene TRBJ2-7, with TRBD2 matching over 11 bases. This CDR3 is 13 amino acids long. Germline values: CDR1 SGHTA, CDR2 FQGNSA. The V segment lost 5 bases and the J segment 5 bases; nucleotides outside the gene matches: 2.

This clonotype came up many times. The V and J genes are TRBV5-1 and TRBJ2-1; the D gene is possibly TRBD1 (8 bases). The CDR3 loop spans 15 amino acids. The germline V gene has CDR1 SGHRS and CDR2 YFSETQ. Trimming stripped 4 bases from V and 7 bases from J, with 18 bases between. The chain's CDR3 is CASSPQGAGVNEQFF. CDR3 sequence (DNA): TGCGCCAGCAGCCCCCAGGGGGCGGGAGTTAATGAGCAGTTCTTC.

At least ten counts were recorded for this clonotype. The rearrangement uses TRBV9 and TRBJ2-1, with D perhaps assigned TRBD1 or TRBD2 (5 bases each). V was pared by 7 bases and J by 5 bases, with 7 bases between. CDR1 and CDR2 (germline): SGDLS, YYNGEE. The CDR3 runs to 11 residues. The CDR3 sequence: CASGGNNEQFF. The CDR3 nucleotides are TGTGCCAGCGGGGGTAACAATGAGCAGTTCTTC.

This clonotype was seen many times. The genes are TRBV3-1 and TRBJ2-1; possible D gene TRBD2, 5 bases. V lost 6 bases and J lost 7, with 13 bases in between. Germline CDR1 is LGHDT and CDR2 is YNNKEL (reference sequence). This CDR3 is built from 13 residues. Written as DNA, the CDR3 is TGTGCCAGCAGGAGTCAAGCGGCGAATGAGCAGTTCTTC. Translated, it gives CASRSQAANEQFF.

This clonotype was detected ten times or more. The chain uses TRBV28 and TRBJ2-7; tentatively, D is TRBD2 (6 bases). This CDR3 has 14 residues. Trimming removed 7 bases from V and 4 bases from J, with 17 bases in between. Germline V gene data show CDR1 as MDHEN and CDR2 as SYDVKM. The chain's CDR3 is CASNLRGEPYEQYF. The CDR3 DNA follows: TGTGCCAGCAACCTGCGGGGAGAACCTTACGAGCAGTACTTC. The variable domain in full, with the rest retrieved from reference TRBV28 and TRBJ2-7, is DVKVTQSSRYLVKRTGEKVFLECVQDMDHENMFWYRQDPGLGLRLIYFSYDVKMKEKGDIPEGYSVSREKKERFSLILESASTNQTSMYLCASNLRGEPYEQYFGPGTRLTVT.

This clonotype came up many times. This chain uses TRBV5-1 with TRBJ1-1; D ambiguous. The CDR3 is 13 amino acids. The germline V gene has CDR1 SGHRS and CDR2 YFSETQ. With 2 bases removed from V and 6 bases from J, the gap between germline ends came to 11 bases. The CDR3 DNA reads TGCGCCAGCAGCTTCGGCGGGTTCTCTGAAGCTTTCTTT. This encodes CASSFGGFSEAFF.

The V call is TRBV7-6, the J call TRBJ2-1; 8 nucleotides agree with TRBD2. Trimming cost V 2 bases and J 14 bases; bases outside gene matches: 23. The CDR3 runs to 18 residues. Looked up from germline, CDR1 is SGHVS and CDR2 is FNYEAQ. The CDR3 DNA reads TGTGCCAGCAGCTTATCTGTCAATCACGGGAGGGAAAACAATGAAAAGTTCTTC. Its protein is CASSLSVNHGRENNEKFF.

This clonotype was seen ten or more times. This chain uses TRBV20-1 with TRBJ1-5; 7 nucleotides line up with TRBD1. The CDR3 sequence is 13 residues long. The V gene end was trimmed by 6 bases and the J gene end by 1 base; junction bases not matched to a gene: 3. Germline values: CDR1 DFQATT, CDR2 SNEGSKA (reference sequence). CDR3 sequence: CSAARGSNQPQHF. The CDR3 DNA sequence: TGCAGTGCAGCCAGGGGGAGCAATCAGCCCCAGCATTTT.

Ten or more counts support this clonotype. The chain combines TRBV5-5 with TRBJ2-3, with 11 bases matching TRBD2. Germline V gives CDR1 SGHKS, CDR2 YYEKEE (reference sequence). The CDR3 runs to 19 residues. V was clipped by 5 bases and J by 0 bases; unmatched bases: 14. CDR3 loop: CASRLGTSGVFGSTDTQYF. DNA of the CDR3: TGTGCCAGCAGACTCGGGACTAGCGGAGTCTTTGGTAGCACAGATACGCAGTATTTT. The variable domain in full, with the rest retrieved from reference TRBV5-5 and TRBJ2-3, is DAGVTQSPTHLIKTRGQQVTLRCSPISGHKSVSWYQQVLGQGPQFIFQYYEKEERGRGNFPDRFSARQFPNYSSELNVNALLLGDSALYLCASRLGTSGVFGSTDTQYFGPGTRLTVL.

There are many counts of this clonotype. The chain is built from TRBV12-3 or TRBV12-4 and TRBJ2-1, with 7 bases that match TRBD1. Trimming cost V 2 bases and J 8 bases; bases outside gene matches: 18. The CDR3 extends over 18 amino acids. DNA for the CDR3: TGTGCCAGCAGTTTAAGGGACAGAAGGATTTTCTGGGGGCATGAGCAGTTCTTC. This sequence encodes CASSLRDRRIFWGHEQFF.

Ten or more counts support this clonotype. The J gene is TRBJ1-2, the V gene TRBV7-2; TRBD1 matches 9 bases. V lost 1 base and J lost 8; bases outside the gene matches: 8. Germline-derived CDR1 and CDR2 are SGHTA and FQGNSA. CDR3 length: 15 amino acids. The CDR3 reads CASSLVPGTGNGYTF. CDR3 nucleotide sequence: TGTGCCAGCAGCTTAGTTCCGGGGACAGGGAACGGCTACACCTTC.

The sample holds many counts of this clonotype. This rearrangement joins TRBV6-1 to TRBJ1-2; 8 nucleotides match TRBD1. CDR3 length: 14 residues. V trimming: 4 bases; J trimming: 8 bases; junction bases outside the gene matches: 9. CDR1 is MNHNS and CDR2 is SASEGT in the germline V gene. CDR3 protein: CASSAGQGGSGYTF. CDR3 nucleotide sequence: TGTGCCAGCAGTGCTGGACAGGGTGGATCGGGCTACACCTTC.

Ten or more counts support this clonotype. This rearrangement joins TRBV7-8 to TRBJ1-1, with D unclear. The CDR3 is 15 residues long. V gave up 5 bases and J gave up 1 base, with 14 bases separating them. Germline CDR1 and CDR2: SGHVS and FQNEAQ. The CDR3 DNA is TGTGCCAGCAGCACTTCAAGGGCCCCGAACACTGAAGCTTTCTTT. This codes for CASSTSRAPNTEAFF.

This clonotype was counted ten times or more. The rearrangement joins TRBV5-1 to TRBJ1-2; D uncertain. The CDR3 is 13 amino acids. Trimming removed 7 bases at V and 6 bases at J, with 16 bases between. From germline, CDR1 is SGHRS and CDR2 YFSETQ. The CDR3 protein is CASAMEDGNGYTF. The CDR3 DNA is TGCGCCAGCGCCATGGAGGACGGCAATGGCTACACCTTC.

This clonotype was detected many times. The gene calls are TRBV7-2 and TRBJ2-1, with 7 bases aligning to TRBD1. The CDR3 sequence is 14 residues long. Germline assignment: CDR1 SGHTA and CDR2 FQGNSA. V was clipped by 2 bases and J by 7 bases; unmatched bases: 5. In DNA, the CDR3 is TGTGCCAGCAGCTTATGGGGACAGACGAATGAGCAGTTCTTC. This encodes CASSLWGQTNEQFF.

On this clonotype: A much larger clone lies one base from this, so it may be a read error. This chain uses TRBV7-2 with TRBJ2-7, with D unclear. This CDR3 is 11 amino acids long. CDR1 is SGHTA, CDR2 FQGNSA, per germline. Trimming took 5 bases from V and 6 from J, leaving 8 bases between them. As DNA, the CDR3 is TGTGCCAGCAGCGTACGGGTCGAGCAGTACTTC. It codes for CASSVRVEQYF. Full variable domain (rest looked up from reference TRBV7-2 and TRBJ2-7): GAGVSQSPSNKVTEKGKDVELRCDPISGHTALYWYRQSLGQGLEFLIYFQGNSAPDKSGLPSDRFSAERTGGSVSTLTIQRTQQEDSAVYLCASSVRVEQYFGPGTRLTVT.

This clonotype has ten or more counts. CDR3 amino acids: CATSPRQPNTEAFF. The CDR3 coding sequence is TGTGCCACCAGCCCTCGACAGCCAAACACTGAAGCTTTCTTT. The genes are TRBV15 and TRBJ1-1; D is possibly TRBD1 (5 bases). The germline V gene has CDR1 LNHNV and CDR2 YYDKDF (reference sequence). V shed 5 bases and J shed 2 bases, with 12 bases lying between them. The CDR3 extends over 14 amino acids.

With regard to this clonotype: One end of the junction fails to match germline, which may point to a read error. The V gene is TRBV7-9, the J gene TRBJ2-3; D not resolved. The CDR3 is made up of 15 amino acids. The germline V gene encodes CDR1 SEHNR and CDR2 FQNEAQ (reference sequence). Here the CDR3 reads CANSPASLKTDTQYF. Here the CDR3 DNA reads TGTGCCAACAGCCCAGCTAGTCTGAAGACAGATACGCAGTATTTT.

In this sample, this clonotype turned up many times. The V call is TRBV9, the J call TRBJ1-1, with D perhaps matching TRBD1 (6 bases). The germline CDR1 and CDR2 sequences are SGDLS and YYNGEE. This CDR3 comprises 14 residues. V was shortened by 3 bases and J by 3 bases, with 12 bases between the two germline ends. CDR3 DNA: TGTGCCAGCAGCGCGACAACAGGGCACACTGAAGCTTTCTTT. Protein product: CASSATTGHTEAFF. Together with reference TRBV9 and TRBJ1-1, the CDR3 gives the full variable domain: DSGVTQTPKHLITATGQRVTLRCSPRSGDLSVYWYQQSLDQGLQFLIQYYNGEERAKGNILERFSAQQFPDLHSELNLSSLELGDSALYFCASSATTGHTEAFFGQGTRLTVV.

This clonotype appeared many times. The gene calls are TRBV7-6 and TRBJ2-3; the D gene is possibly TRBD2 (7 bases). The V gene lost 5 bases and the J gene lost 0 bases, with 18 bases spanning the gap. The germline gives CDR1 SGHVS, CDR2 FNYEAQ. The CDR3 has 17 amino acids. CDR3 bases: TGTGCCAGCAGCGGCAAAGGGGGGGTAGCCAGCACAGATACGCAGTATTTT. Protein: CASSGKGGVASTDTQYF.

The table lists this clonotype with a few counts. V is TRBV13 and J is TRBJ1-2; perhaps TRBD1 as D (5 bases). In germline, CDR1 is PRHDT, CDR2 FYEKMQ (reference sequence). This CDR3 has 15 residues. V lost 5 bases, J lost 2 bases, and 15 bases lay in between. CDR3 coding DNA: TGTGCCAGCAGCATTCACAGGTCTGGAAACTATGGCTACACCTTC. Its translation is CASSIHRSGNYGYTF.

This clonotype was seen many times. The chain uses TRBV7-2 and TRBJ2-7; 8 bases fit TRBD2. V was pared by 2 bases and J by 5 bases, with 5 bases of the junction left unmatched. The germline V gene has CDR1 SGHTA and CDR2 FQGNSA. This CDR3 contains 14 residues. This CDR3 reads CASSLLGGRHEQYF. In DNA, the CDR3 is TGTGCCAGCAGCTTATTGGGCGGGAGGCACGAGCAGTACTTC. Complete variable domain (other parts from reference TRBV7-2 and TRBJ2-7): GAGVSQSPSNKVTEKGKDVELRCDPISGHTALYWYRQSLGQGLEFLIYFQGNSAPDKSGLPSDRFSAERTGGSVSTLTIQRTQQEDSAVYLCASSLLGGRHEQYFGPGTRLTVT.

This clonotype appeared many times. The chain employs TRBV7-2 and TRBJ2-3; no firm D call. V was pared by 6 bases and J by 4 bases, with 8 bases between. The CDR3 is made up of 12 amino acids. Germline lookup yields CDR1 SGHTA and CDR2 FQGNSA. Written as DNA, the CDR3 is TGTGCCAGCAGGAGGTCCTCAGATACGCAGTATTTT. It codes for CASRRSSDTQYF. The variable domain in full, with the rest retrieved from reference TRBV7-2 and TRBJ2-3, is GAGVSQSPSNKVTEKGKDVELRCDPISGHTALYWYRQSLGQGLEFLIYFQGNSAPDKSGLPSDRFSAERTGGSVSTLTIQRTQQEDSAVYLCASRRSSDTQYFGPGTRLTVL.

V usage is TRBV7-9 and J usage is TRBJ2-1, with D possibly TRBD2 on 6 matching bases. V gave up 5 bases and J gave up 4 bases, with 12 bases separating them. CDR1 is SEHNR and CDR2 is FQNEAQ in the germline V gene (reference sequence). This CDR3 is built from 14 residues. As DNA, the CDR3 is TGTGCCAGCAGCCGGGAGCAAAAATACAATGAGCAGTTCTTC. This gives the protein CASSREQKYNEQFF.

The sample holds many counts of this clonotype. The CDR3 region is CASSLKSGYEQYF. DNA of the CDR3: TGTGCCAGCAGCCTGAAATCGGGCTACGAGCAGTACTTC. The chain couples TRBV7-2 to TRBJ2-7; D remains ambiguous. The germline V gene encodes CDR1 SGHTA and CDR2 FQGNSA. The CDR3 has 13 amino acids. V gave up 5 bases and J gave up 3 bases, with 11 bases separating them. The complete variable domain, with remaining parts taken from reference TRBV7-2 and TRBJ2-7, reads GAGVSQSPSNKVTEKGKDVELRCDPISGHTALYWYRQSLGQGLEFLIYFQGNSAPDKSGLPSDRFSAERTGGSVSTLTIQRTQQEDSAVYLCASSLKSGYEQYFGPGTRLTVT.

Note on this clonotype: With a much larger clone just one base away, this may be a read error. The chain combines TRBV20-1 with TRBJ2-3; D ambiguous. Trimming left V 6 bases short and J 0 bases short, with 10 bases between. Germline CDR1 reads DFQATT; CDR2 reads SNEGSKA (reference sequence). The CDR3 is made up of 13 amino acids. The CDR3 loop reads CSAHPESTDTQYF. CDR3 sequence (DNA): TGCAGTGCCCACCCCGAGAGCACAGATACGCAGTATTTT.